These T cell receptor beta chains were read from a single sample in a study of CD8 T cells in Susac syndrome. TCRdb ran MiXCR on the immunoSEQ multiplex PCR reads and lists one entry per CDR3 protein. This table holds some 120,000 distinct CDR3 sequences, around 94% found once. Sequences were obtained from CD4+ T cells from PBMCs. The origin of the receptors is a human donor in good health. Both conserved end residues are part of each CDR3. The order of the fields is V gene, D gene, J gene, clone size, CDR3 DNA, CDR3 protein. A D gene is named only where the DNA matches it firmly. Only part of the rows carry a size: once, few, many, or a class if the clone is expanded.

V gene: TRBV29-1; D gene: .; J gene: TRBJ1-1; clone size: .; CDR3 DNA: TGCAGCTCCACAGGCGGTAGCACTGAAGCTTTCTTT; CDR3 protein: CSSTGGSTEAFF
V gene: TRBV7-9; D gene: TRBD1; J gene: TRBJ1-1; clone size: once; CDR3 DNA: TGTGCCAGCAGCCGGGACAGGGGGCTCACTGAAGCTTTCTTT; CDR3 protein: CASSRDRGLTEAFF
V gene: TRBV7-7; D gene: .; J gene: TRBJ2-2; clone size: .; CDR3 DNA: TGTGCTAGCAGCTTAATCGAGAACACCGGGGAGCTGTTTTTT; CDR3 protein: CASSLIENTGELFF
V gene: TRBV29-1; D gene: .; J gene: TRBJ1-4; clone size: .; CDR3 DNA: TGCAGCGTTGTCAATCAGGGGAGAGGTGAAAAACTGTTTTTT; CDR3 protein: CSVVNQGRGEKLFF
V gene: TRBV6-2/TRBV6-3; D gene: .; J gene: TRBJ2-3; clone size: .; CDR3 DNA: TGTGCCAGCACTTCCCGGGGAGATACGCAGTATTTT; CDR3 protein: CASTSRGDTQYF
V gene: TRBV7-2; D gene: .; J gene: TRBJ2-1; clone size: .; CDR3 DNA: TGTGCCAGCAGTTTGTACGTCAATGAGCAGTTCTTC; CDR3 protein: CASSLYVNEQFF
V gene: TRBV19; D gene: TRBD1; J gene: TRBJ2-7; clone size: .; CDR3 DNA: TGTGCCAGTAGTCTCCGGGACAGCCAATACGAGCAGTACTTC; CDR3 protein: CASSLRDSQYEQYF
V gene: TRBV18; D gene: .; J gene: TRBJ2-7; clone size: .; CDR3 DNA: TGTGCCAGCTCACCACTAAGCTACGAGCAGTACTTC; CDR3 protein: CASSPLSYEQYF
V gene: TRBV21-1; D gene: .; J gene: TRBJ1-1; clone size: .; CDR3 DNA: TGTGCCAGCAGCAGACCCGCGGTCAACACTGAAGCTTTCTTT; CDR3 protein: CASSRPAVNTEAFF
V gene: TRBV6-2/TRBV6-3; D gene: TRBD1; J gene: TRBJ1-5; clone size: .; CDR3 DNA: TGTGCCAGCAGACCCCGGGGACAGTCCAATCAGCCCCAGCATTTT; CDR3 protein: CASRPRGQSNQPQHF
V gene: TRBV4-1; D gene: TRBD1; J gene: TRBJ2-2; clone size: .; CDR3 DNA: TGCGCGACCCGGGACAGAAACACCGGGGAGCTGTTTTTT; CDR3 protein: CATRDRNTGELFF
V gene: TRBV3-1; D gene: .; J gene: TRBJ2-3; clone size: .; CDR3 DNA: TGTGCCAGCAGCCCCTTTAGGGGCACAGATACGCAGTATTTT; CDR3 protein: CASSPFRGTDTQYF
V gene: TRBV9; D gene: .; J gene: TRBJ1-2; clone size: .; CDR3 DNA: TGTGCCAGCAGCGTAGATCCCAGCAAGGGCTACACCTTC; CDR3 protein: CASSVDPSKGYTF
V gene: TRBV18; D gene: TRBD1; J gene: TRBJ2-1; clone size: .; CDR3 DNA: TGTGCCAGCTCACCGCCGGGACAGGGAGAAGGGCAGTTCTTC; CDR3 protein: CASSPPGQGEGQFF
V gene: TRBV7-9; D gene: .; J gene: TRBJ2-5; clone size: .; CDR3 DNA: TGTGCCAGCAGCTTACGCCCGGGGGAGACCCAGTACTTC; CDR3 protein: CASSLRPGETQYF
V gene: TRBV2; D gene: .; J gene: TRBJ1-1; clone size: once; CDR3 DNA: TGTGCCAGCTCTCGAGGCCCGGGGAACACTGAAGCTTTCTTT; CDR3 protein: CASSRGPGNTEAFF
V gene: TRBV6-2/TRBV6-3; D gene: .; J gene: TRBJ2-3; clone size: .; CDR3 DNA: TGTGCCAGCAGTTTCGGATACACAGATACGCAGTATTTT; CDR3 protein: CASSFGYTDTQYF
V gene: TRBV3-1; D gene: .; J gene: TRBJ1-4; clone size: .; CDR3 DNA: TGTGCCAGCAGCCGTAGAACAGGGACGGAGAATGAAAAACTGTTTTTT; CDR3 protein: CASSRRTGTENEKLFF
V gene: TRBV2; D gene: .; J gene: TRBJ2-7; clone size: .; CDR3 DNA: TGTGCCAGCAGTATAACCAGGAGGGGCCCTTCCGAGCAGTACTTC; CDR3 protein: CASSITRRGPSEQYF
V gene: TRBV30; D gene: .; J gene: TRBJ1-5; clone size: .; CDR3 DNA: TGTGCCTGGAGTGGGCAGAGCAATCAGCCCCAGCATTTT; CDR3 protein: CAWSGQSNQPQHF
V gene: TRBV30; D gene: .; J gene: TRBJ1-1; clone size: .; CDR3 DNA: TGTGCCTGGAGGGGGATCGGGACAAGGAACACTGAAGCTTTCTTT; CDR3 protein: CAWRGIGTRNTEAFF
V gene: TRBV12-3/TRBV12-4; D gene: .; J gene: TRBJ1-2; clone size: .; CDR3 DNA: TGTGCCAGCAGTTTTGCCAGAGGCTATGGCTACACCTTC; CDR3 protein: CASSFARGYGYTF
V gene: TRBV13; D gene: TRBD1; J gene: TRBJ2-7; clone size: .; CDR3 DNA: TGTGCCAGCAGTCCCGACAGGGAGTCCTACGAGCAGTACTTC; CDR3 protein: CASSPDRESYEQYF
V gene: TRBV30; D gene: .; J gene: TRBJ1-5; clone size: .; CDR3 DNA: TGTGCCTGGAAAGACAGCCCAAATCAGCCCCAGCATTTT; CDR3 protein: CAWKDSPNQPQHF
V gene: TRBV24-1; D gene: TRBD2; J gene: TRBJ2-1; clone size: .; CDR3 DNA: TGTGCCACCAGTGATACTAGCGGGAATGGCTACAATGAGCAGTTCTTC; CDR3 protein: CATSDTSGNGYNEQFF
V gene: TRBV7-2; D gene: TRBD1; J gene: TRBJ1-4; clone size: once; CDR3 DNA: TGTGCCAGCAGCTCCACACCCCAGGGGGCGAGGGGTGAAAAACTGTTTTTT; CDR3 protein: CASSSTPQGARGEKLFF
V gene: TRBV20-1; D gene: .; J gene: TRBJ2-2; clone size: .; CDR3 DNA: TGCAGTGCTATAGAACCTGCCGGGGAGCTGTTTTTT; CDR3 protein: CSAIEPAGELFF
V gene: TRBV20-1; D gene: .; J gene: TRBJ1-1; clone size: .; CDR3 DNA: TGCAGTGCTAGGGATCAGTTTCGCGGGGCTGAAGCTTTCTTT; CDR3 protein: CSARDQFRGAEAFF
V gene: TRBV7-6; D gene: TRBD2; J gene: TRBJ2-1; clone size: .; CDR3 DNA: TGTGCCAGCAGCTTAGGGGCGGCTAGCGGATACAATGAGCAGTTCTTC; CDR3 protein: CASSLGAASGYNEQFF
V gene: TRBV5-1; D gene: TRBD1; J gene: TRBJ1-1; clone size: .; CDR3 DNA: TGCGCCAGCAACTTCTTGGAACAGGGGGCAACTGAAGCTTTCTTT; CDR3 protein: CASNFLEQGATEAFF
V gene: TRBV20-1; D gene: TRBD1; J gene: TRBJ1-4; clone size: .; CDR3 DNA: TGCAGTGCTAGTCTCGCACAGGGGGCGCCGGAAAAACTGTTTTTT; CDR3 protein: CSASLAQGAPEKLFF
V gene: TRBV2; D gene: TRBD2; J gene: TRBJ2-1; clone size: .; CDR3 DNA: TGTGCCAGCAAGAGGGCGGGAGGGGAAAATGAGCAGTTCTTC; CDR3 protein: CASKRAGGENEQFF